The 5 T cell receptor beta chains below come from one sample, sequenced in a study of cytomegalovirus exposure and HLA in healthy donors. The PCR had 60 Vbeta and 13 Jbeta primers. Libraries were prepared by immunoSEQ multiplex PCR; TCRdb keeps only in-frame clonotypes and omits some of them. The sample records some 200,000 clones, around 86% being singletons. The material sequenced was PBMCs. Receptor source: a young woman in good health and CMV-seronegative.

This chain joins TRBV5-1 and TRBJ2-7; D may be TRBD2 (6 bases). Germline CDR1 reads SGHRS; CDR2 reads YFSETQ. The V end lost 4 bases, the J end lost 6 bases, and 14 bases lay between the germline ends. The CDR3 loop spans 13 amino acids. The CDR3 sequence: CASSRGMGGEQYF. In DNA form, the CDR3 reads TGCGCCAGCAGCCGGGGAATGGGAGGCGAGCAGTACTTC. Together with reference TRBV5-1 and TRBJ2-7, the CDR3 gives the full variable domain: KAGVTQTPRYLIKTRGQQVTLSCSPISGHRSVSWYQQTPGQGLQFLFEYFSETQRNKGNFPGRFSGRQFSNSRSEMNVSTLELGDSALYLCASSRGMGGEQYFGPGTRLTVT.

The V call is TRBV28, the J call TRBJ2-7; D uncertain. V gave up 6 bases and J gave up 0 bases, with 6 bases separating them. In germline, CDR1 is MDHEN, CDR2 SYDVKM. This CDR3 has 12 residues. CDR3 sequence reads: CASSQSSYEQYF. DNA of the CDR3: TGTGCCAGCAGCCAATCCTCCTACGAGCAGTACTTC. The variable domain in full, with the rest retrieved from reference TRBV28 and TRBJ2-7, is DVKVTQSSRYLVKRTGEKVFLECVQDMDHENMFWYRQDPGLGLRLIYFSYDVKMKEKGDIPEGYSVSREKKERFSLILESASTNQTSMYLCASSQSSYEQYFGPGTRLTVT.

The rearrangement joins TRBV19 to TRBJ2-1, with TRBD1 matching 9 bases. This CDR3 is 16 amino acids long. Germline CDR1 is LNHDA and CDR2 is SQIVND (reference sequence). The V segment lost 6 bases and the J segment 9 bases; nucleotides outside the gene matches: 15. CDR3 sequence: CASSRPGRDRVGEQFF. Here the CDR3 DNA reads TGTGCCAGTAGCCGCCCGGGGCGGGACAGGGTCGGTGAGCAGTTCTTC.

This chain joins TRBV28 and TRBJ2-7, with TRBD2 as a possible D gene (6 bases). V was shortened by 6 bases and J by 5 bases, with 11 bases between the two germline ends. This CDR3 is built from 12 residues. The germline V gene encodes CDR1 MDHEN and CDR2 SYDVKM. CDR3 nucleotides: TGTGCCAGCAGGGGGGGTAGGGACGAGCAGTACTTC. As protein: CASRGGRDEQYF.

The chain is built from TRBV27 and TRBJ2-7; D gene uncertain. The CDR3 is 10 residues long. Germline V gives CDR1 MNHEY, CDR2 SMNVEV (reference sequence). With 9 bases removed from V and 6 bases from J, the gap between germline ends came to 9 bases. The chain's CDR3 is CARTRCEQYF. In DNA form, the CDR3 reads TGTGCCAGAACCAGGTGCGAGCAGTACTTC.